This is a list of T cell receptor beta chains from one sample in a study of PD-1 blockade in mismatch repair-deficient tumors. The data were produced by immunoSEQ multiplex PCR, yet TCRdb's version contains in-frame clones alone and is incomplete. The sample gives 120,000 or so clones, more than 70% of which show up once; 10% to 15% is in the top ten. The input for sequencing was peripheral blood, taken roughly 67 weeks after starting pembrolizumab. The source of these receptors is an adult with mismatch repair-deficient cancer. The CDR3 runs from the conserved cysteine through the conserved F or W. The order of the fields is clone size, V gene, D gene, J gene, CDR3 DNA, CDR3 protein. A D gene is named only where the DNA matches it firmly. Expanded clones are given a class, and other clones once, few, many or no size at all.

>.|TRBV11-2|TRBD1|TRBJ2-7
TGTGCCAGCAGCTTAGTCTTGCCGGGACAGGGGGGGGTCTCCTACGAGCAGTACTTC
CASSLVLPGQGGVSYEQYF
>.|TRBV19|.|TRBJ2-7
TGTGCCAGTAGTATGAGGGACTACGAGCAGTACTTC
CASSMRDYEQYF
>.|TRBV7-9|TRBD2|TRBJ2-1
TGTGCCAGCAGCTTATTGAGACTAGCGGGAACCAATGAGCAGTTCTTC
CASSLLRLAGTNEQFF
>.|TRBV29-1|.|TRBJ2-3
TGCAGCCTCGACCCGGGAGTCGGAGATACGCAGTATTTT
CSLDPGVGDTQYF
>.|TRBV6-6|.|TRBJ2-7
TGTGCCAGCAGTTACTCGAAACACGGGGGGCAATACGAGCAGTACTTC
CASSYSKHGGQYEQYF
>.|TRBV5-1|TRBD1|TRBJ1-2
TGCGCCAGCAGCTTGGCTGGGACAGGGGCTGGCTACACCTTC
CASSLAGTGAGYTF
>.|TRBV10-3|TRBD1|TRBJ2-7
TGTGCCATCAGTGAGTCGGGACAGGGGGTAGACGAGCAGTACTTC
CAISESGQGVDEQYF
>.|TRBV12-2|.|TRBJ2-2
TGTGCAAGTCGCTGTGGACAGGGGGTGGACACCGGGGAGCTGTTTTTT
CASRCGQGVDTGELFF
>.|TRBV6-5|TRBD1|TRBJ2-7
TGTGCCAGCAGTTACGGGACAGGGCAGATTCTCGAGCAGTACTTC
CASSYGTGQILEQYF
>.|TRBV7-6|.|TRBJ2-2
TGTGCCAGCAGCTTATTATCTGAGGGCACCGGGGAGCTGTTTTTT
CASSLLSEGTGELFF
>.|TRBV11-1|TRBD1|TRBJ2-7
TGTGCCAGCAGTTTAGACAGGGGAACCTACGAGCAGTACTTC
CASSLDRGTYEQYF
>.|TRBV10-3|.|TRBJ1-2
TGTGCCATCAGTGCCCGACAGGCCCAGCACACCTTC
CAISARQAQHTF
>.|TRBV19|.|TRBJ2-7
TGTGCCAGTAGCAATCTCGGGACCTACGAGCAGTACTTC
CASSNLGTYEQYF
>.|TRBV6-1|.|TRBJ1-2
TGTGCCAGCAGTGTAGCAGACTCGTATGGCTACACCTTC
CASSVADSYGYTF
>.|TRBV13|TRBD1|TRBJ2-1
TGTGCCAGCAGCCCGAGGGACAGCTCCTACAATGAGCAGTTCTTC
CASSPRDSSYNEQFF
>once|TRBV29-1|.|TRBJ2-1
TGCAGCGTTATTTTTGCGGGACCGAAACACGGGGGGCTCTACAATGAGCAGTTCTTC
CSVIFAGPKHGGLYNEQFF
>.|TRBV12-5|TRBD1|TRBJ2-7
TGTGCTAGTGGGCTGTCCGGGACAGGGCACTACGAGCAGTACTTC
CASGLSGTGHYEQYF
>.|TRBV6-6|.|TRBJ2-2
TGTGCCAGCAGTTACGTTTATACCGGGGAGCTGTTTTTT
CASSYVYTGELFF
>.|TRBV2|.|TRBJ2-6
TGTGCCAGCGAACCTTTGCAGGGAAATGGGGCCAACGTCCTGACTTTC
CASEPLQGNGANVLTF
>.|TRBV27|TRBD2|TRBJ2-1
TGTGCCAGCAGTCACGGGACTAGCGGGATCAATGAGCAGTTCTTC
CASSHGTSGINEQFF
>.|TRBV19|.|TRBJ1-1
TGTGCCAGTTTTCTTCGGCGGGAAGCTTTCTTT
CASFLRREAFF
>.|TRBV5-6|.|TRBJ1-3
TGTGCCAGCAGCTTGTTCTCAGGGGCTGGAAACACCATATATTTT
CASSLFSGAGNTIYF
>.|TRBV7-8|.|TRBJ2-1
TGTGCCAGCAGCTCGGGACTTTCCTACAATGAGCAGTTCTTC
CASSSGLSYNEQFF
>.|TRBV27|TRBD1|TRBJ2-7
TGTGCCAGCAGTTTTGGACAGGGGAGCTCCTACGAGCAGTACTTC
CASSFGQGSSYEQYF
>.|TRBV9|.|TRBJ2-7
TGTGCCAGCAGCTCGCGACCCGGCGAAGTCTACGAGCAGTACTTC
CASSSRPGEVYEQYF
>.|TRBV10-3|.|TRBJ2-7
TGTGCCATCAGTGCCACGATGTACGAGCAGTACTTC
CAISATMYEQYF
>.|TRBV7-8|.|TRBJ1-1
TGTGCCAGCAGCCCCCGATGGTCCGGATCTGAAGCTTTCTTT
CASSPRWSGSEAFF
>.|TRBV27|TRBD2|TRBJ2-1
TGTGCCAGCAGTTTGGCTAGCGGGAACTACAATGAGCAGTTCTTC
CASSLASGNYNEQFF
>once|TRBV19|.|TRBJ2-1
TGTGCCAGTAGTATAGGCGAAAATGAGCAGTTCTTC
CASSIGENEQFF
>.|TRBV19|.|TRBJ2-7
TGTGCCAGTAGTAGGAAGGCGGGGTCTAGACTGGACTCCTACGAGCAGTACTTC
CASSRKAGSRLDSYEQYF
>few|TRBV6-5|TRBD1|TRBJ2-7
TGTGCCAGCAGCGAAACAGGGGGCCACTCCTACGAGCAGTACTTC
CASSETGGHSYEQYF